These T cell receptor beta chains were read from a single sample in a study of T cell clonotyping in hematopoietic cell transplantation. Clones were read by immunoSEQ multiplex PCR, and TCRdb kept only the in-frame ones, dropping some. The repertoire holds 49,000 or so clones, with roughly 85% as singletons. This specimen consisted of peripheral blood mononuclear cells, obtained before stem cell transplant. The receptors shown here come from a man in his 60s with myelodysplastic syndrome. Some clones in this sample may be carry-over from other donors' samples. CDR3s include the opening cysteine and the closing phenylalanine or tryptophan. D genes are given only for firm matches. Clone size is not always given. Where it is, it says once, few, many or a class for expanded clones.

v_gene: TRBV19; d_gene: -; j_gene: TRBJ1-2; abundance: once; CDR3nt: TGTGCCAGTAGTGATCTGGGGGGCGAGAAGGGCTACACCTTC; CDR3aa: CASSDLGGEKGYTF
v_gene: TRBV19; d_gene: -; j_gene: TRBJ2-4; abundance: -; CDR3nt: TGTGCCAGTAGTTCCCTGAGCCGGGACCTCACGTACATTCAGTACTTC; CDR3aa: CASSSLSRDLTYIQYF
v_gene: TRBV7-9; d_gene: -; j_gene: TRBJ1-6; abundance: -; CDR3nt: TGTGCCAGCAGCTTAAATTGGGGTTCACCCCTCCACTTT; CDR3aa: CASSLNWGSPLHF
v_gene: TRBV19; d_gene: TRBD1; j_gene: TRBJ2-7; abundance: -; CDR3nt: TGTGCCAGTAGTATAACGGACAGGGGGCGGAAATCCTACGAGCAGTACTTC; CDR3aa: CASSITDRGRKSYEQYF
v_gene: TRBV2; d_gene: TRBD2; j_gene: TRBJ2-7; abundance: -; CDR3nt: TGTGCCAGCAGTCAGGGAGGGGAGCAGTACTTC; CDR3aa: CASSQGGEQYF
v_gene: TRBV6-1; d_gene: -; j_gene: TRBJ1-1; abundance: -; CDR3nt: TGTGCCAGCAGTGAGTGGTGGGACATCGACATGTACACTGAAGCTTTCTTT; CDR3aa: CASSEWWDIDMYTEAFF
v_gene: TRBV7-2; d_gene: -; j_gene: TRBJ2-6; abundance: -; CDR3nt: TGTGCCAGCAGCTTAGACTCCGGGCGGGGATCTGGGGCCAACGTCCTGACTTTC; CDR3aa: CASSLDSGRGSGANVLTF
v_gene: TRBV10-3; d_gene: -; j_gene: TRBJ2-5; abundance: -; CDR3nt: TGTGCCATCGTGCTAATGGGGACCCAGTACTTC; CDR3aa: CAIVLMGTQYF
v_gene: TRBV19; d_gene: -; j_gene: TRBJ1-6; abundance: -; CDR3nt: TGTGCCAGTACTACAGGGTTATCACCCCTCCACTTT; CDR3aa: CASTTGLSPLHF
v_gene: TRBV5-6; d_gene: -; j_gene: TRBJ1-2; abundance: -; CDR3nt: TGTGCCAGCAGCTTGGTAGGGGATGGCTACACCTTC; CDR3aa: CASSLVGDGYTF
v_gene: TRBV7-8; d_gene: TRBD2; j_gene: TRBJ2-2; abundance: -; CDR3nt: TGTGCCAGCAGCCGCCTCGCGGGGGGAATTAACACCGGGGAGCTGTTTTTT; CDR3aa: CASSRLAGGINTGELFF
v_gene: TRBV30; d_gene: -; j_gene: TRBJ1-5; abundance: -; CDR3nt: TGTGCCTGGAGTTCACAGGGAGGGCTAAGCAATCAGCCCCAGCATTTT; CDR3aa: CAWSSQGGLSNQPQHF
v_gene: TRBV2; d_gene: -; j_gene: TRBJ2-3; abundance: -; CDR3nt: TGTGCCAGCACAAGGCTAGCGAGGACAGATACGCAGTATTTT; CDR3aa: CASTRLARTDTQYF
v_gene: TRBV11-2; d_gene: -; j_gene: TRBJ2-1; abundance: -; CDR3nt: TGTGCCAGCAGCCCGGACACAGTTAACTCCTACAATGAGCAGTTCTTC; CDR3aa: CASSPDTVNSYNEQFF
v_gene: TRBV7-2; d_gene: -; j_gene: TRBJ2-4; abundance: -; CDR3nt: TGTGCCAGCAGCTTAGTCGGGACAAGGCAGGAAAACATTCAGTACTTC; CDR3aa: CASSLVGTRQENIQYF
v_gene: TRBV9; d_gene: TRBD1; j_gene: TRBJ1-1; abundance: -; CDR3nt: TGTGCCAGCAGCGTAGGAAGAGGGACAGACACTGAAGCTTTCTTT; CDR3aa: CASSVGRGTDTEAFF
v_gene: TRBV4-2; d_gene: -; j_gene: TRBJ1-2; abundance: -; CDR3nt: TGTGCCAGCAGCCCCTCCGGGACCGCCCCTTATGGCTACACCTTC; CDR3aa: CASSPSGTAPYGYTF
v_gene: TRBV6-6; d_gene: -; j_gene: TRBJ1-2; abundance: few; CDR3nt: TGTGCCAGCAGTTCCCTCTCTAACTATGGCTACACCTTC; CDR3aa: CASSSLSNYGYTF
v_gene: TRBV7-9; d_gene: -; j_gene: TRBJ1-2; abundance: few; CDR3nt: TGTGCCAGCAGCCCCCAACTAAAAAATAACTATGGCTACACCTTC; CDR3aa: CASSPQLKNNYGYTF
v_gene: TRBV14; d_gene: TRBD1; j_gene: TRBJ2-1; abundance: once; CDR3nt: TGTGCCAGCAGCCAAGGTTGGGGACAGGGCAGGCCCAATGAGCAGTTCTTC; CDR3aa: CASSQGWGQGRPNEQFF
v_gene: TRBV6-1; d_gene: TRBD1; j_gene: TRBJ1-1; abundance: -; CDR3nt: TGTGCCAGCAGTGAATCCAGGAGGACAGGGAGGATGAACACTGAAGCTTTCTTT; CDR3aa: CASSESRRTGRMNTEAFF
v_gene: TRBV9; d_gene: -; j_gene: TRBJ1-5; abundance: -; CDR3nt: TGTGCCAGCAGCTTCTCGGGGGGGATGGGTCAGCCCCAGCATTTT; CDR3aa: CASSFSGGMGQPQHF
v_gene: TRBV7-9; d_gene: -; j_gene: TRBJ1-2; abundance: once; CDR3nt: TGTGCCAGCAGCTCAAGACAGGCGGGGCCTTATGGCTACACCTTC; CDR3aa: CASSSRQAGPYGYTF
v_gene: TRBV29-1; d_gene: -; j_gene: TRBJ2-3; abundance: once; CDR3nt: TGCAGCGTTTTGGGACTGCTGGCGACAGATACGCAGTATTTT; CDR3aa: CSVLGLLATDTQYF
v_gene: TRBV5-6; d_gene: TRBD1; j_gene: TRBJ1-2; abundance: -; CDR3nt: TGTGCCAGCAGCCGGGGGTCCAGGGGGACCCAGAACTATGGCTACACCTTC; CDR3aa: CASSRGSRGTQNYGYTF
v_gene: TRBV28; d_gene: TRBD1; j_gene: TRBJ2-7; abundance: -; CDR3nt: TGTGCCAGCAGGGAAACAGGGGGCCACGAGCAGTACTTC; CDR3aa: CASRETGGHEQYF
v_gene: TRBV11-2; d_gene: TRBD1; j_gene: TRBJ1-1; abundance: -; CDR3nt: TGTGCCAGCAGCTTAACAGGGGTTTTTACTGAAGCTTTCTTT; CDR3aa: CASSLTGVFTEAFF
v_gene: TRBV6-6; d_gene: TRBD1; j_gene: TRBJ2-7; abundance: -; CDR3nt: TGTGCCAGCAGTTACTCCCGACAGGGGGCCTACGAGCAGTACTTC; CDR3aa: CASSYSRQGAYEQYF
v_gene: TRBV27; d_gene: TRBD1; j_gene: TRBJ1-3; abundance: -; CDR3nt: TGTGCCAGCAGTTTCGTAGGACAGGGGGCTGGAAACACCATATATTTT; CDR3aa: CASSFVGQGAGNTIYF
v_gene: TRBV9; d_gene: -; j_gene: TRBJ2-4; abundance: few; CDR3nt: TGTGCCAGCAGCGTATCTGGGAGCAAAAACATTCAGTACTTC; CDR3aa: CASSVSGSKNIQYF
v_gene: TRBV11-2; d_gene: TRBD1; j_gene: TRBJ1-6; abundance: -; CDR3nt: TGTGCCAGCAGCTTATTCGGAGGGGGCAATTCACCCCTCCACTTT; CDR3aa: CASSLFGGGNSPLHF
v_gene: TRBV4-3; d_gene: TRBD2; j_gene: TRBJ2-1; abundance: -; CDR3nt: TGCGCCAGCAGCCCCGTTGGCGGGGGGGCCCATGAGCAGTTCTTC; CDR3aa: CASSPVGGGAHEQFF
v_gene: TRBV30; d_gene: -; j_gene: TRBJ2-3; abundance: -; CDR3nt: TGTGCCTGGAGTCAAGGGACAAGGACAGATACGCAGTATTTT; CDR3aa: CAWSQGTRTDTQYF
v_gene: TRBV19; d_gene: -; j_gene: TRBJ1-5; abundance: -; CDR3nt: TGTGCCAGTAGTATTACGGGGGCGCGAGGCAATCAGCCCCAGCATTTT; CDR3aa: CASSITGARGNQPQHF
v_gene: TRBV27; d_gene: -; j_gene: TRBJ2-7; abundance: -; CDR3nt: TGTGCCAGCAGTCCATTCTCCACCCGGCGGATATCCGGCTACGAGCAGTACTTC; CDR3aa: CASSPFSTRRISGYEQYF
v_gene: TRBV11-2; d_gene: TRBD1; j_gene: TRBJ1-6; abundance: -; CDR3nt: TGTGCCAGCAGCTTAACGGGACAGTATAATTCACCCCTCCACTTT; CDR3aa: CASSLTGQYNSPLHF
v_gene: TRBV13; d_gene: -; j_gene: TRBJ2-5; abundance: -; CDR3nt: TGTGCCAGCAGCTCCTCCCGGGGGGCGATCCGGGAGACCCAGTACTTC; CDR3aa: CASSSSRGAIRETQYF
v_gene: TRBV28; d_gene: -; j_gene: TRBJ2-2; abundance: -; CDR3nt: TGTGCCAGCAGTTTATATCAGGTGAACACCGGGGAGCTGTTTTTT; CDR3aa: CASSLYQVNTGELFF
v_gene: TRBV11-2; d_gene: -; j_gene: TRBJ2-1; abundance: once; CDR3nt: TGTGCCAGCAGCTTAGATTTAAATGAGCAGTTCTTC; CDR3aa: CASSLDLNEQFF
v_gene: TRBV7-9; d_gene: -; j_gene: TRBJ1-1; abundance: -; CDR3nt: TGTGCCAGCAGCTCATCCGGCAACACTGAAGCTTTCTTT; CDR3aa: CASSSSGNTEAFF
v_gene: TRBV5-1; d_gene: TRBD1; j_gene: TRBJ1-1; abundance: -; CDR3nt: TGCGCCAGCAGGGGACAGGGGAACACTGAAGCTTTCTTT; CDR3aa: CASRGQGNTEAFF
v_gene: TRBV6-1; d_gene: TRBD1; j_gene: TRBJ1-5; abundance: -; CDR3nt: TGTGCCAGCGGGACAGATAGCAATCAGCCCCAGCATTTT; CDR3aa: CASGTDSNQPQHF
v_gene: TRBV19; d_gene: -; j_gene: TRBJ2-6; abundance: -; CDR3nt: TGTGCCAGTAGTAACTTTAGCTCTGGGGCCAACGTCCTGACTTTC; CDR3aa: CASSNFSSGANVLTF
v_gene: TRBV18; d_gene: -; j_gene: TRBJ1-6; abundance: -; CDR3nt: TGTGCCAGCTCACCAGAGATTAGGACATCTTATAATTCACCCCTCCACTTT; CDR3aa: CASSPEIRTSYNSPLHF
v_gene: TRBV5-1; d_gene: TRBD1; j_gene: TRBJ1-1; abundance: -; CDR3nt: TGCGCCAGCAGCTTGGAGGGGGCGGACACTGAAGCTTTCTTT; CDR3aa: CASSLEGADTEAFF
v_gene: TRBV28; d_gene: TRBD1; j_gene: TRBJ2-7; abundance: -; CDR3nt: TGTGCCAGCAGTCGACAGGGGGTAAACGAGCAGTACTTC; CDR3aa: CASSRQGVNEQYF
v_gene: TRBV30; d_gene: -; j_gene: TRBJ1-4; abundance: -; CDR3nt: TGTGCCTGGAGTATCGGGGCTTTGGAGGAAAAACTGTTTTTT; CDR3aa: CAWSIGALEEKLFF
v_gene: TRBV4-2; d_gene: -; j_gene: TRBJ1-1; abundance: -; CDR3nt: TGTGCCAGCAGCCAAGAGAGTAGGGCTGAAGCTTTCTTT; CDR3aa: CASSQESRAEAFF
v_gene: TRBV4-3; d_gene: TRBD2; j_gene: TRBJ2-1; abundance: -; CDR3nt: TGCGCCAGCAGCCGATCAGCTAGCGGGGGGGCCTCTGAGCAGTTCTTC; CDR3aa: CASSRSASGGASEQFF
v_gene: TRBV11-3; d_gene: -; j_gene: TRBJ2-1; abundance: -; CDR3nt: TGTGCCAGCAGCTTCAGGGGGGCAAACTACAATGAGCAGTTCTTC; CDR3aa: CASSFRGANYNEQFF
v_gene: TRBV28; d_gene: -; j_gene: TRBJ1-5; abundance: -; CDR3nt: TGTGCCAGCAGTTTGGATTTTTGGGCAGGGACAATTCAGCCCCAGCATTTT; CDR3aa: CASSLDFWAGTIQPQHF
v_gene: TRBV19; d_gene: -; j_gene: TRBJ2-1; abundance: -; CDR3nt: TGTGCCAGTAGTCAGGTAGCTTACAATGAGCAGTTCTTC; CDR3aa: CASSQVAYNEQFF
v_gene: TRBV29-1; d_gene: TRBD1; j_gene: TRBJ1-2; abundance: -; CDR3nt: TGCAGCGCTGGGACAGGGGGCTTTGGCTACACCTTC; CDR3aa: CSAGTGGFGYTF